The 8 T cell receptor beta chains below all came from one sample that was sequenced in a study of CD8 T cells in Susac syndrome. A quantity of about 0.5 to 1 ug RNA underwent reverse transcription using random hexamers. TCRdb independently ran MiXCR on the immunoSEQ multiplex PCR reads; one entry per CDR3 protein. This table holds about 130,000 distinct CDR3 sequences, roughly 94% found once. Source material: CD4+ T cells from PBMCs. All receptors derive from a human donor with multiple sclerosis.

The chain employs TRBV12-3 or TRBV12-4 and TRBJ2-7, with a tentative D call TRBD1 (6 bases). The CDR3 sequence is 13 residues long. The germline V and J ends were trimmed by 5 bases and 5 bases, with 13 bases remaining between them. CDR3 nucleotides: TGTGCCAGCAGTCCCCAACAGGGTCACGAGCAGTACTTC. Amino acids: CASSPQQGHEQYF.

This clonotype was observed once. V is TRBV4-2 and J is TRBJ1-4, with 7 bases fitting TRBD1. The V gene end was trimmed by 4 bases and the J gene end by 2 bases; junction bases not matched to a gene: 4. CDR3 length: 15 amino acids. Germline V gene data show CDR1 as LGHNA and CDR2 as YNFKEQ. The CDR3 bases are TGTGCCAGCAGCCCCCAGGGGGAGACTAATGAAAAACTGTTTTTT. Translated: CASSPQGETNEKLFF.

This clonotype was found once. The chain uses TRBV2 and TRBJ2-1; TRBD2 matches at 8 bases. The trim removed 7 bases at V and 7 bases at J, leaving 9 bases unmatched. CDR1 SNHLY and CDR2 FYNNEI come from the germline V gene. CDR3 length: 14 amino acids. The CDR3 DNA reads TGTGCCAGCACTATGACGGGAGGGAGGAATGAGCAGTTCTTC. The encoded protein is CASTMTGGRNEQFF.

The chain couples TRBV6-2 or TRBV6-3 to TRBJ1-6; 8 positions agree with TRBD1. CDR1 is MNHEY, CDR2 SVGEGT, per germline. With 9 bases clipped from V and 9 bases from J, the junction kept 10 bases outside the gene matches. There are 14 residues in the CDR3. The CDR3: CASLRDRGGSPLHF. CDR3 bases: TGTGCCAGTCTCAGAGACAGGGGCGGTTCACCCCTCCACTTT.

The chain employs TRBV28 and TRBJ1-2; a weak D match, TRBD1 (5 bases). V lost 5 bases and J lost 7, with 11 bases in between. The CDR3 contains 12 residues. Germline loops: CDR1 MDHEN, CDR2 SYDVKM. The chain's CDR3 is CASSRSGGGYTF. The CDR3, as DNA: TGTGCCAGCAGTCGGAGCGGGGGTGGCTACACCTTC.

The CDR3 reads CASSALTSGEQFF. CDR3 nucleotide sequence: TGTGCCAGCAGCGCTTTGACTAGCGGGGAGCAGTTCTTC. This chain connects TRBV2 to TRBJ2-1, with 10 bases that match TRBD2. The germline V gene has CDR1 SNHLY and CDR2 FYNNEI. After removal of 6 bases from V and 10 bases from J, the junction contained 6 bases not matched to a gene. This CDR3 spans 13 amino acids.

This chain links TRBV9 with TRBJ2-7; D remains unclear. The CDR3 covers 13 residues. Between the trimmed V and J ends, which lost 0 bases and 3 bases, there was a span of 7 bases. Germline values: CDR1 SGDLS, CDR2 YYNGEE. The CDR3 DNA is TGTGCCAGCAGCGTAGGTCCGGGCTACGAGCAGTACTTC. As protein: CASSVGPGYEQYF.

The rearrangement joins TRBV6-6 to TRBJ1-2, with TRBD1 identical over 8 bases. This CDR3 is 14 amino acids long. J was trimmed by 8 bases and V by 4 bases; bases with no gene match: 9. Germline values: CDR1 MNHNY, CDR2 SVGAGI (reference sequence). In DNA form, the CDR3 reads TGTGCCAGCAGTTCCGATTCAGGGGGCGCGGGCTACACCTTC. The encoded protein is CASSSDSGGAGYTF.